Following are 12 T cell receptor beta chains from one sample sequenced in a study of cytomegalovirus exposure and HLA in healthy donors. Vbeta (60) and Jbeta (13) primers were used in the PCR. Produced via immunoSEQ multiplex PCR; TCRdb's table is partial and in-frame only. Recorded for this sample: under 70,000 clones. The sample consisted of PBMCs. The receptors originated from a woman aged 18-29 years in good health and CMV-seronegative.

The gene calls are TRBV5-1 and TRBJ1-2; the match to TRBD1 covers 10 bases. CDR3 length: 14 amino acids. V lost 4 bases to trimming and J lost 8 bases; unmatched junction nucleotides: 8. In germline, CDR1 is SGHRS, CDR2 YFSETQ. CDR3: CASSLTGGEVGYTF. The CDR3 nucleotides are TGCGCCAGCAGCCTGACAGGGGGCGAGGTAGGCTACACCTTC.

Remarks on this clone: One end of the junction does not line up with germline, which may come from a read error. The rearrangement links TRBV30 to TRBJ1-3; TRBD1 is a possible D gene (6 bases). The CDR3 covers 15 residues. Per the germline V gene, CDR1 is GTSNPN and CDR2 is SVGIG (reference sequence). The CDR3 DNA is TGTGCCGGGAGCAACAGGGACGCCTCTGGAAACACCATATATTTT. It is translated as CAGSNRDASGNTIYF.

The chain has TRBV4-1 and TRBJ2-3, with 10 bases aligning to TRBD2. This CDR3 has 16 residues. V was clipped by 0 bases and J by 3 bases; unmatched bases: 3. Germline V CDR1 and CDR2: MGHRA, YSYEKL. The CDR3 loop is CASSQEAGGRTDTQYF. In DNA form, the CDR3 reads TGCGCCAGCAGCCAAGAAGCGGGGGGGCGAACAGATACGCAGTATTTT.

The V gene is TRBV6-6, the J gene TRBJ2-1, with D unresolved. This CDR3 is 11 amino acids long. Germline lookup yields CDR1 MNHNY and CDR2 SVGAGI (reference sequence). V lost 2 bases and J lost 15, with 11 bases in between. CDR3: CASSYQEVGFF. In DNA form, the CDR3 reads TGTGCCAGCAGTTACCAGGAAGTAGGGTTCTTC.

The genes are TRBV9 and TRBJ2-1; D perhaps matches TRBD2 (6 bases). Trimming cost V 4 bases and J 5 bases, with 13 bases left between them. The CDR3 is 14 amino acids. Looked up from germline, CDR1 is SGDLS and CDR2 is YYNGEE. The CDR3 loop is CASSLTAGDNEQFF. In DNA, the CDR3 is TGTGCCAGCAGCTTAACAGCGGGTGACAATGAGCAGTTCTTC.

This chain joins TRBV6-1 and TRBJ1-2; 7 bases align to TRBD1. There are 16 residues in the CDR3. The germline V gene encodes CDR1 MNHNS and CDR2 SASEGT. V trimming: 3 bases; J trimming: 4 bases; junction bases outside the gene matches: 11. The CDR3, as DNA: TGTGCCAGCAGTGAGAACGAGGGAACAGGGGCCTATGGCTACACCTTC. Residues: CASSENEGTGAYGYTF.

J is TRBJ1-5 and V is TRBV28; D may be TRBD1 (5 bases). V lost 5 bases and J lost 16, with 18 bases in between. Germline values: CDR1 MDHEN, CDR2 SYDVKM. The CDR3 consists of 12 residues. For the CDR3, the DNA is TGTGCCAGCAGTACCCACATCCGGGGGGTACATTTT. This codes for CASSTHIRGVHF.

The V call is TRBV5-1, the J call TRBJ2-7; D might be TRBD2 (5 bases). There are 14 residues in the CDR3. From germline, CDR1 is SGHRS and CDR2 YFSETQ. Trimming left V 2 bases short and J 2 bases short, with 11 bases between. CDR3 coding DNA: TGCGCCAGCAGCTTCCAGGAGGCCACCTACGAGCAGTACTTC. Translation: CASSFQEATYEQYF.

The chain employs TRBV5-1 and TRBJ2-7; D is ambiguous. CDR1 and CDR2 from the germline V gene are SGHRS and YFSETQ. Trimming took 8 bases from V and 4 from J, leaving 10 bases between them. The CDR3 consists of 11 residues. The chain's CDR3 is CARSQAYEQYF. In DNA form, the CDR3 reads TGCGCCAGAAGCCAGGCTTACGAGCAGTACTTC.

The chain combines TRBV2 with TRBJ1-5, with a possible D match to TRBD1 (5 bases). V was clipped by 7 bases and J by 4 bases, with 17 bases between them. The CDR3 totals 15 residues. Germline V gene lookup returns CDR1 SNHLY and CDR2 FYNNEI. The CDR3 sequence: CASTMGQGLNQPQHF. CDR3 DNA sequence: TGTGCCAGCACCATGGGGCAGGGCTTAAATCAGCCCCAGCATTTT.

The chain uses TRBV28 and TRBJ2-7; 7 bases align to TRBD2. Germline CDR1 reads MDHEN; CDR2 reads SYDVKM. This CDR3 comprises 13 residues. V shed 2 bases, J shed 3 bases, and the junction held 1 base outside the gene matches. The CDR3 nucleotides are TGTGCCAGCAGTTTAATAGCGGGCTACGAGCAGTACTTC. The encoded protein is CASSLIAGYEQYF.

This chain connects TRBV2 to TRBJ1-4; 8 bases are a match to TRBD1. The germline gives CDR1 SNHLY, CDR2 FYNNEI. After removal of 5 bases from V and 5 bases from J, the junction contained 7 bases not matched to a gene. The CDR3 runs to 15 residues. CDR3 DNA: TGTGCCAGCAGTACCCGACAGGGGATAAATGAAAAACTGTTTTTT. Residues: CASSTRQGINEKLFF.